The 30 T cell receptor beta chains below all came from one sample that was sequenced in a study of OX40 agonist ivuxolimab in advanced cancers. Produced via immunoSEQ multiplex PCR; TCRdb's table is partial and in-frame only. The table shows 83,000 or so clones, with 70% to 85% occurring only once. The source material was CD4+ or CD8+ T cells sorted from blood, sampled in a trial of the OX40 agonist ivuxolimab. These receptors originate from an adult with an advanced solid tumor such as melanoma, head and neck, liver or kidney cancer.

This clone was counted only a few times. The chain joins TRBV7-6 to TRBJ2-5, with 7 bases fitting TRBD2. The germline gives CDR1 SGHVS, CDR2 FNYEAQ. V lost 4 bases to trimming and J lost 5 bases; unmatched junction nucleotides: 13. This CDR3 contains 16 residues. The CDR3 protein is CASSSQTGGIGETQYF. CDR3 DNA sequence: TGTGCCAGCAGCTCCCAAACGGGGGGAATCGGGGAGACCCAGTACTTC. The whole variable domain, remainder taken from reference TRBV7-6 and TRBJ2-5, is GAGVSQSPRYKVTKRGQDVALRCDPISGHVSLYWYRQALGQGPEFLTYFNYEAQQDKSGLPNDRFSAERPEGSISTLTIQRTEQRDSAMYRCASSSQTGGIGETQYFGPGTRLLVL.

The V call is TRBV30, the J call TRBJ1-2; 7 positions match TRBD1. The germline CDR1 and CDR2 sequences are GTSNPN and SVGIG (reference sequence). The CDR3 sequence is 16 residues long. The J segment lost 1 base and the V segment lost 0 bases, leaving 8 bases of the junction unmatched. This chain's CDR3 is CAWSVGTARLNYGYTF. CDR3 DNA: TGTGCCTGGAGTGTAGGGACAGCCCGTCTTAACTATGGCTACACCTTC.

The V and J genes are TRBV18 and TRBJ2-1; no clear D. Trimming took 0 bases from V and 0 from J, leaving 9 bases between them. Per the germline V gene, CDR1 is KGHSH and CDR2 is LQKENI. This CDR3 contains 16 residues. The DNA of the CDR3 is TGTGCCAGCTCACCACCGAAGGGAAGCTCCTACAATGAGCAGTTCTTC. Translating it yields CASSPPKGSSYNEQFF.

The V and J genes are TRBV2 and TRBJ1-1; 8 bases match TRBD1. Germline assignment: CDR1 SNHLY and CDR2 FYNNEI. CDR3 length: 13 amino acids. The V gene end was trimmed by 6 bases and the J gene end by 7 bases; junction bases not matched to a gene: 7. Written as DNA, the CDR3 is TGTGCCAGCAGCTTCCAGGGGGCCGGTGAAGCTTTCTTT. Amino acids: CASSFQGAGEAFF.

The chain links TRBV4-1 to TRBJ2-1; D call uncertain. V lost 3 bases, J lost 7 bases, and 16 bases lay in between. The germline CDR1 and CDR2 sequences are MGHRA and YSYEKL. The CDR3 extends over 15 amino acids. The CDR3 DNA is TGCGCCAGCAGCCATGTCGGGCCTACGTCGAATGAGCAGTTCTTC. Translated: CASSHVGPTSNEQFF.

This CDR3 is CASSVLRGYGYTF. Here the CDR3 DNA reads TGTGCCAGCAGTGTCCTCAGGGGGTATGGCTACACCTTC. The gene calls are TRBV6-5 and TRBJ1-2; 7 nucleotides match TRBD1. There are 13 residues in the CDR3. The germline gives CDR1 MNHEY, CDR2 SVGAGI. Losses at the gene ends were 5 bases for V and 5 bases for J; bases not matched to a gene: 5.

V gene TRBV6-1 combines with J gene TRBJ2-7; D remains ambiguous. V was pared by 2 bases and J by 6 bases, with 8 bases between. This CDR3 has 12 amino acids. CDR1 and CDR2 (germline): MNHNS, SASEGT. CDR3 nucleotides: TGTGCCAGCAGTGAAATGCAAGGCGAGCAGTACTTC. Protein product: CASSEMQGEQYF.

The gene calls are TRBV6-5 and TRBJ1-2, with D perhaps matching TRBD1 (5 bases). V lost 6 bases and J 8 bases, leaving 10 bases between the germline ends. Germline V gene data show CDR1 as MNHEY and CDR2 as SVGAGI. The CDR3 has 11 amino acids. The CDR3 here is CASSTKGGYTF. CDR3 in DNA: TGTGCCAGCAGCACTAAGGGGGGCTACACCTTC.

This clone was recorded only once. The chain uses TRBV5-4 and TRBJ1-2; 8 bases line up with TRBD1. Germline trimming cut 3 bases from V and 2 bases from J; bases unmatched to any gene: 3. The CDR3 is 14 amino acids. Germline V gene sequence: CDR1 SGHNT, CDR2 YYREEE (reference sequence). The CDR3 protein is CASSSAGGNYGYTF. CDR3 nucleotides: TGTGCCAGCAGCTCAGCAGGGGGCAACTATGGCTACACCTTC.

V usage is TRBV7-2 and J usage is TRBJ1-4; D might be TRBD1 (6 bases). CDR3 length equals 15 residues. V lost 7 bases and J 7 bases, leaving 19 bases between the germline ends. Germline lookup yields CDR1 SGHTA and CDR2 FQGNSA. The CDR3 coding sequence is TGTGCCAGCACCCTGGGGGCAGGTTGGGGTGAAAAACTGTTTTTT. Its translation: CASTLGAGWGEKLFF.

The CDR3 here is CAIKDSTSGNTIYF. The CDR3 DNA reads as TGTGCCATCAAAGACAGCACCTCTGGAAACACCATATATTTT. This chain uses TRBV10-3 with TRBJ1-3; perhaps TRBD1 as D (5 bases). Trimming pared 7 bases from V and 0 bases from J, leaving 10 bases between. Looked up from germline, CDR1 is ENHRY and CDR2 is SYGVKD. The CDR3 consists of 14 residues.

The J gene is TRBJ1-2, the V gene TRBV6-1, with 7 bases identical to TRBD1. The V and J ends lost 6 bases and 13 bases, in that order; junction bases with no gene match: 17. CDR1 and CDR2 (germline): MNHNS, SASEGT. This CDR3 has 14 residues. The CDR3 loop reads CASSPGQSLSESTF. The CDR3 bases are TGTGCCAGCAGCCCGGGACAGTCACTAAGTGAAAGCACCTTC.

This clone was seen only a few times. The chain links TRBV9 to TRBJ2-2; D may be TRBD1 or TRBD2 (5 bases each). Trimming pared 0 bases from V and 4 bases from J, leaving 13 bases between. The CDR3 is 16 amino acids. From germline, CDR1 is SGDLS and CDR2 YYNGEE. The CDR3 loop is CASSVGLWGSTGELFF. CDR3 in DNA: TGTGCCAGCAGCGTAGGGTTGTGGGGGAGCACCGGGGAGCTGTTTTTT.

V is TRBV7-8 and J is TRBJ1-2, with D maybe TRBD1 (6 bases). Per the germline V gene, CDR1 is SGHVS and CDR2 is FQNEAQ. The CDR3 length is 15 residues. Deletions cut 5 bases from V and 3 bases from J, with 16 bases between. CDR3 residues: CASSPKTGSYYGYTF. CDR3 DNA: TGTGCCAGCAGCCCAAAGACAGGATCCTACTATGGCTACACCTTC.

The rearrangement joins TRBV7-6 to TRBJ2-2, with TRBD1 matching over 8 bases. The CDR3 has 16 residues. CDR1 is SGHVS, CDR2 FNYEAQ, per germline. J was trimmed by 5 bases and V by 1 base; bases with no gene match: 6. The CDR3: CASSLEGQALTGELFF. CDR3 nucleotides: TGTGCCAGCAGCTTAGAGGGACAGGCACTTACCGGGGAGCTGTTTTTT.

This chain joins TRBV30 and TRBJ2-3; no reliable D call. Germline lookup yields CDR1 GTSNPN and CDR2 SVGIG (reference sequence). The ends were cut back, 7 bases at V and 2 bases at J, with 7 bases in the middle. This CDR3 has 11 residues. CDR3 bases: TGTGCCTTCCAAGACACAGATACGCAGTATTTT. Translating it yields CAFQDTDTQYF.

This clone was counted a single time. This rearrangement joins TRBV7-3 to TRBJ2-1; D remains ambiguous. Germline CDR1 is SGHTA and CDR2 is FQGTGA. The V end lost 6 bases, the J end lost 0 bases, and 15 bases lay between the germline ends. The length of the CDR3 is 16 residues. The CDR3 sequence is CASSPTFQTSYNEQFF. The CDR3 DNA sequence: TGTGCCAGCAGTCCCACCTTTCAAACCTCCTACAATGAGCAGTTCTTC.

The V call is TRBV27, the J call TRBJ1-1; D gene ambiguous. V gave up 2 bases and J gave up 3 bases, with 13 bases separating them. The CDR3 covers 15 residues. Germline V gives CDR1 MNHEY, CDR2 SMNVEV (reference sequence). CDR3 nucleotides: TGTGCCAGCAGTTTAATAGAACGGCGCTACACTGAAGCTTTCTTT. As protein: CASSLIERRYTEAFF.

The CDR3 region is CASSLIGPPPTDTQYF. DNA for the CDR3: TGCGCCAGCAGCTTGATCGGGCCCCCCCCCACAGATACGCAGTATTTT. V is TRBV5-1 and J is TRBJ2-3; D unclear. Germline values: CDR1 SGHRS, CDR2 YFSETQ. V was trimmed by 1 base and J by 2 bases, leaving 14 bases between them. The CDR3 extends over 16 amino acids.

The chain carries TRBV6-9 and TRBJ1-6, with 7 bases matching TRBD1. CDR3 length: 17 amino acids. Germline trimming cut 2 bases from V and 8 bases from J; bases unmatched to any gene: 12. CDR1 is MNHGY and CDR2 is SVAAGI in the germline V gene. The CDR3 sequence: CASSYANGQAGDSPLHF. CDR3 bases: TGTGCCAGCAGTTATGCTAACGGACAGGCGGGCGATTCACCCCTCCACTTT.

The J gene is TRBJ2-3, the V gene TRBV5-1, with D maybe TRBD1 (6 bases). The CDR3 runs to 14 residues. Germline CDR1 reads SGHRS; CDR2 reads YFSETQ. V was cut by 2 bases and J by 2 bases, with 9 bases left in between. CDR3: CASSFGQNTDTQYF. CDR3 sequence (DNA): TGCGCCAGCAGCTTCGGACAGAACACAGATACGCAGTATTTT.

The chain combines TRBV12-5 with TRBJ1-1; D is uncertain. Trimming left V 6 bases short and J 1 base short, with 9 bases between. The CDR3 covers 13 residues. The V gene's germline CDR1 is LGHNT and CDR2 FRNRAP. CDR3 loop: CASGPTPNTEAFF. CDR3 bases: TGTGCTAGTGGCCCGACACCGAACACTGAAGCTTTCTTT.

The rearrangement joins TRBV9 to TRBJ2-3; D is tentatively TRBD1 or TRBD2 (7 bases each). V lost 4 bases and J 4 bases, leaving 19 bases between the germline ends. There are 16 residues in the CDR3. Germline V gene lookup returns CDR1 SGDLS and CDR2 YYNGEE. As DNA, the CDR3 is TGTGCCAGCAGCTCCAGGGGGGCGGGAGCCTCAGATACGCAGTATTTT. Protein: CASSSRGAGASDTQYF.

The V gene is TRBV18, the J gene TRBJ2-7, with 8 positions matching TRBD2. The CDR3 runs to 17 residues. The germline V gene encodes CDR1 KGHSH and CDR2 LQKENI. With 1 base clipped from V and 5 bases from J, the junction kept 13 bases outside the gene matches. The CDR3 DNA reads TGTGCCAGCTCACCACTGAGCGGGAGTGGAATCTTCCACGAGCAGTACTTC. Translating it yields CASSPLSGSGIFHEQYF.

There are a few counts of this clone. The chain carries TRBV7-2 and TRBJ1-1, with D unresolved. The CDR3 has 11 residues. Germline V gene data show CDR1 as SGHTA and CDR2 as FQGNSA. V was shortened by 7 bases and J by 5 bases, with 8 bases between the two germline ends. The CDR3 bases are TGTGCCAGCACTCGGAGGACTGAAGCTTTCTTT. Its protein product is CASTRRTEAFF.

This clone was seen a handful of times. The chain combines TRBV29-1 with TRBJ1-1, with D unresolved. Deletions cut 7 bases from V and 5 bases from J, with 11 bases between. The CDR3 is 11 residues long. Germline-derived CDR1 and CDR2 are SQVTM and ANQGSEA. The CDR3: CSGRRETEAFF. The DNA for the CDR3 is TGCAGCGGCCGGAGGGAAACTGAAGCTTTCTTT.

This chain joins TRBV15 and TRBJ2-1, with D perhaps TRBD2 (5 bases). Germline V gene data show CDR1 as LNHNV and CDR2 as YYDKDF (reference sequence). The CDR3 has 16 amino acids. V lost 1 base and J 6 bases, leaving 16 bases between the germline ends. This CDR3 is CATSRGRFQAGNEQFF. The CDR3 DNA is TGTGCCACCAGCAGAGGCCGGTTTCAGGCGGGCAATGAGCAGTTCTTC.

J is TRBJ1-2 and V is TRBV15, with a weak D call TRBD1 (5 bases). The CDR3 loop spans 14 amino acids. Between the trimmed V and J ends, which lost 1 base and 8 bases, there was a span of 14 bases. Germline lookup yields CDR1 LNHNV and CDR2 YYDKDF (reference sequence). The CDR3 here is CATSRASGLGGYTF. CDR3 nucleotides: TGTGCCACCAGCAGAGCCTCGGGACTGGGAGGCTACACCTTC. Drawing the rest from reference TRBV15 and TRBJ1-2, the complete variable domain is DAMVIQNPRYQVTQFGKPVTLSCSQTLNHNVMYWYQQKSSQAPKLLFHYYDKDFNNEADTPDNFQSRRPNTSFCFLDIRSPGLGDTAMYLCATSRASGLGGYTFGSGTRLTVV.

The rearrangement links TRBV9 to TRBJ1-1; the D is unclear. Trimming removed 4 bases from V and 4 bases from J, with 17 bases in between. CDR1 and CDR2 (germline): SGDLS, YYNGEE. This CDR3 has 15 amino acids. The CDR3 loop reads CASSLLSGPGTEAFF. The CDR3 nucleotides read TGTGCCAGCAGCCTTTTAAGTGGGCCGGGCACTGAAGCTTTCTTT.

This clone was counted a few times. V is TRBV2 and J is TRBJ2-1; D is uncertain. The CDR3 extends over 11 amino acids. Germline V CDR1 and CDR2: SNHLY, FYNNEI. The germline V and J ends were trimmed by 11 bases and 8 bases, with 13 bases remaining between them. Here the CDR3 DNA reads TGTGCCTCCGGCTATTGGGATGAGCAGTTCTTC. It codes for CASGYWDEQFF.